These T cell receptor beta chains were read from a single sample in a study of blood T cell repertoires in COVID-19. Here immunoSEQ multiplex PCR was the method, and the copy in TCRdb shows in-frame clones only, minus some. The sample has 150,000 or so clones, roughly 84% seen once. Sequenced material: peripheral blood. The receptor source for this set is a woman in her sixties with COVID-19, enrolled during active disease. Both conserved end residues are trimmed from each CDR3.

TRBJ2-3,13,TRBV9,ASSAVPAGADTQY
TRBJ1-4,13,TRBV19,ASSTRVGPAEKLF
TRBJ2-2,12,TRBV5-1,ASRGQLNTGELF
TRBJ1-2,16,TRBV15,ATSRDPGGRGRNYGYT
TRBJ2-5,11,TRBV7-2,ASSRTRTETQY
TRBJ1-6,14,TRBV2,ASSDGAGAVDSPLH
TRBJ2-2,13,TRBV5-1,ASSLASANTGELF
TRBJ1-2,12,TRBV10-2,ASRAQGGAYGYT
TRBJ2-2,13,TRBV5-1,ASSLDRGHGGELF
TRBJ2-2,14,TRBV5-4,ASSLESAPNTGELF
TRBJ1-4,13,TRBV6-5,ASTLGGASNEKLF
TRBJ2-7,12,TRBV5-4,ASSLSARGNEQY
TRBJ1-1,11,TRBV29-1,SFGTGANTEAF
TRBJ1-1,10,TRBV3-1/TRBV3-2,ASSQGGLEAF
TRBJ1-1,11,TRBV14,ASSRFPSAEAF
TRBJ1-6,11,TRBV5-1,ASSVTENSPLH
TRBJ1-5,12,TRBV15,ATSTGGGYQPQH